The 19 T cell receptor beta chains below come from one sample, sequenced in a study of shared clonotypes between healthy human individuals. Sequenced by immunoSEQ multiplex PCR; TCRdb stores in-frame clones only, minus some. The table has roughly 1,100,000 clones, around 76% seen once. Sequencing was done on a sample of memory CD4+ T cells sorted from blood. The subset: CD45RA-negative fraction. These TCRs come from a man aged 18 to 29 in good health.

The rearrangement links TRBV7-6 to TRBJ2-1; D may be TRBD1 (6 bases). The CDR3 loop spans 16 amino acids. V gave up 5 bases and J gave up 8 bases, with 22 bases separating them. CDR1 is SGHVS, CDR2 FNYEAQ, per germline. CDR3 nucleotides: TGTGCCAGCAGCGGACACAGGGAGACCTATCTGGATGAGCAGTTCTTC. It yields the protein CASSGHRETYLDEQFF.

With regard to this clone: The junction departs from the called germline gene at one end, perhaps through a read error. The chain carries TRBV7-7 and TRBJ2-5; D ambiguous. CDR1 and CDR2 (germline): SSHAT, FNYEAQ (reference sequence). CDR3 length: 13 amino acids. CDR3 amino acids: CASSLAWLETQYF. CDR3 bases: TGTGCTAGCAGCTTAGCATGGTTGGAGACCCAGTACTTC.

The chain links TRBV7-3 to TRBJ1-2; 8 bases are a match to TRBD1. The CDR3 is 16 residues long. CDR1 is SGHTA, CDR2 FQGTGA, per germline. This CDR3 reads CAARGDDRGVINGYTF. The DNA of the CDR3 is TGTGCAGCGAGGGGGGATGACAGGGGAGTAATAAATGGCTACACCTTC.

The DNA for the CDR3 is TGTGCCAGTTCGACAGGGGAGGTATGGTACAATGAGCAGTTCTTC. It codes for CASSTGEVWYNEQFF. V gene TRBV2 combines with J gene TRBJ2-1; 8 bases are a match to TRBD1. Germline CDR1 SNHLY, CDR2 FYNNEI. This CDR3 is 15 amino acids long. J gave up 4 bases and V 9 bases, and 11 bases lay outside the gene matches.

The gene calls are TRBV27 and TRBJ1-5, with TRBD1 identical over 8 bases. J gave up 7 bases and V 8 bases, and 4 bases lay outside the gene matches. Germline CDR1 is MNHEY and CDR2 is SMNVEV (reference sequence). The CDR3 length is 12 residues. CDR3 residues: CASDRGRQPQHF. DNA of the CDR3: TGTGCCAGCGACAGGGGCAGGCAGCCCCAGCATTTT.

The count of this clone is one. The chain joins TRBV28 to TRBJ1-1; 7 nucleotides agree with TRBD1. Trimming removed 5 bases from V and 1 base from J; junction bases left unmatched: 7. This CDR3 spans 15 amino acids. In germline, CDR1 is MDHEN, CDR2 SYDVKM. CDR3 sequence (DNA): TGTGCCAGCAGTGATCTCAGGGGGGGGAACACTGAAGCTTTCTTT. The encoded protein is CASSDLRGGNTEAFF.

V and J are TRBV30 and TRBJ2-1; TRBD2 matches 16 bases. V lost 0 bases, J lost 2 bases, and 7 bases stayed unmatched. The CDR3 consists of 19 residues. CDR1 and CDR2 (germline): GTSNPN, SVGIG (reference sequence). CDR3 coding DNA: TGTGCCTGGAGTGTAGGGACTAGCGGGAGGGCGATGCCCTACAATGAGCAGTTCTTC. This translates into CAWSVGTSGRAMPYNEQFF.

The chain has TRBV28 and TRBJ1-4; D is uncertain. The V end lost 1 base, the J end lost 4 bases, and 16 bases lay between the germline ends. CDR1 and CDR2 (germline): MDHEN, SYDVKM. The CDR3 extends over 17 amino acids. The CDR3 is CASSLFGQLSVNEKLFF. The CDR3 nucleotides are TGTGCCAGCAGTTTATTTGGGCAGCTTTCGGTTAATGAAAAACTGTTTTTT.

V gene TRBV7-9 combines with J gene TRBJ2-3, with TRBD1 as a possible D gene (7 bases). The length of the CDR3 is 14 residues. Germline V gives CDR1 SEHNR, CDR2 FQNEAQ (reference sequence). The germline V and J ends were trimmed by 6 bases and 6 bases, with 16 bases remaining between them. CDR3 amino acids: CASSNTSRGDTQYF. CDR3 coding DNA: TGTGCCAGCAGTAATACTAGCAGGGGGGATACGCAGTATTTT. Looking up the rest from reference TRBV7-9 and TRBJ2-3 gives the full variable domain: DTGVSQNPRHKITKRGQNVTFRCDPISEHNRLYWYRQTLGQGPEFLTYFQNEAQLEKSRLLSDRFSAERPKGSFSTLEIQRTEQGDSAMYLCASSNTSRGDTQYFGPGTRLTVL.

The chain joins TRBV7-8 to TRBJ2-7; the D call may be TRBD1 or TRBD2 (7 bases each). The CDR3 has 17 residues. V shed 1 base and J shed 2 bases, with 18 bases lying between them. From germline, CDR1 is SGHVS and CDR2 FQNEAQ. The CDR3 spells CASSLGGRGRGAYEQYF. The CDR3 DNA sequence: TGTGCCAGCAGCTTAGGGGGGAGGGGGCGCGGCGCCTACGAGCAGTACTTC.

In DNA, the CDR3 is TGCGCCAGCAGCCAAGCGTTGGGGGGCCGAACTGAAGCTTTCTTT. Residues: CASSQALGGRTEAFF. The chain is built from TRBV4-3 and TRBJ1-1; D possibly corresponds to TRBD1 (6 bases). The CDR3 extends over 15 amino acids. Trimming shortened V by 1 base and J by 5 bases, and 14 bases separated the two germline ends. Germline assignment: CDR1 LGHNA and CDR2 YSLEER.

The rearrangement uses TRBV30 and TRBJ2-2; D unclear. Per the germline V gene, CDR1 is GTSNPN and CDR2 is SVGIG (reference sequence). V was cut by 2 bases and J by 6 bases, with 16 bases left in between. This CDR3 contains 15 residues. CDR3: CAWSIKQLYSGELFF. As DNA, the CDR3 is TGTGCCTGGAGTATAAAACAGTTGTACTCCGGGGAGCTGTTTTTT.

The gene calls are TRBV30 and TRBJ1-2, with D possibly matching TRBD1 (5 bases). This CDR3 is built from 17 residues. Germline CDR1 reads GTSNPN; CDR2 reads SVGIG (reference sequence). V lost 3 bases and J lost 4, with 24 bases in between. The CDR3 here is CAWSPTAVFPFSYGYTF. CDR3 nucleotides: TGTGCCTGGAGCCCGACAGCTGTATTCCCATTCTCCTATGGCTACACCTTC.

This chain joins TRBV5-1 and TRBJ2-2, with 8 bases aligning to TRBD2. V shed 4 bases, J shed 5 bases, and the junction held 7 bases outside the gene matches. Germline V gene lookup returns CDR1 SGHRS and CDR2 YFSETQ. The CDR3 covers 15 residues. Here the CDR3 reads CASSPHGGGTGELFF. Written as DNA, the CDR3 is TGCGCCAGCAGCCCCCACGGGGGGGGGACCGGGGAGCTGTTTTTT.

This chain links TRBV5-5 with TRBJ2-2, with D tentatively TRBD2 (6 bases). CDR1 and CDR2 (germline): SGHKS, YYEKEE (reference sequence). CDR3 size: 17 residues. V was trimmed by 3 bases and J by 7 bases, leaving 22 bases between them. The CDR3 here is CASSSPLGGKVVGELFF. The CDR3 region has the DNA TGTGCCAGCAGCTCCCCCCTTGGAGGGAAGGTGGTCGGGGAGCTGTTTTTT. The whole variable domain, filled in from reference TRBV5-5 and TRBJ2-2, reads DAGVTQSPTHLIKTRGQQVTLRCSPISGHKSVSWYQQVLGQGPQFIFQYYEKEERGRGNFPDRFSARQFPNYSSELNVNALLLGDSALYLCASSSPLGGKVVGELFFGEGSRLTVL.

The V gene is TRBV18, the J gene TRBJ2-3; D remains unclear. Germline V gives CDR1 KGHSH, CDR2 LQKENI. The CDR3 consists of 15 residues. The ends were cut back, 3 bases at V and 0 bases at J, with 10 bases in the middle. In DNA, the CDR3 is TGTGCCAGCTCACCCATTCCCAGCAGCACAGATACGCAGTATTTT. This sequence encodes CASSPIPSSTDTQYF.

This rearrangement joins TRBV5-1 to TRBJ2-3; no firm D call. CDR3 length equals 15 residues. The ends were cut back, 0 bases at V and 2 bases at J, with 10 bases in the middle. Germline V lookup: CDR1 SGHRS, CDR2 YFSETQ. The CDR3 bases are TGCGCCAGCAGCTTGGGGTTTGGGGACACAGATACGCAGTATTTT. This gives the protein CASSLGFGDTDTQYF.

Points on this clone: A far larger clone is off by one base, so a read error is likely. Other DNA sequences of this sample code for an identical CDR3. This chain joins TRBV11-2 and TRBJ2-5; 9 positions match TRBD2. The CDR3 spans 17 residues. Germline CDR1 and CDR2: SGHAT and FQNNGV. V lost 6 bases to trimming and J lost 1 base; unmatched junction nucleotides: 12. Written as DNA, the CDR3 is TGTGCCAGCAGATATGCTGCCGGGACTAGCCCCCAAGAGACCCAGTACTTC. The encoded protein is CASRYAAGTSPQETQYF. The full variable domain, with the rest looked up from reference TRBV11-2 and TRBJ2-5, is EAGVAQSPRYKIIEKRQSVAFWCNPISGHATLYWYQQILGQGPKLLIQFQNNGVVDDSQLPKDRFSAERLKGVDSTLKIQPAKLEDSAVYLCASRYAAGTSPQETQYFGPGTRLLVL.

This chain uses TRBV7-9 with TRBJ2-5; 7 bases match TRBD2. V gave up 1 base and J gave up 0 bases; unmatched junction bases: 8. The CDR3 sequence is 17 residues long. Germline-derived CDR1 and CDR2 are SEHNR and FQNEAQ (reference sequence). Here the CDR3 DNA reads TGTGCCAGCAGCTTAGGAGTTGGTGGACTAGACCAAGAGACCCAGTACTTC. As protein: CASSLGVGGLDQETQYF.